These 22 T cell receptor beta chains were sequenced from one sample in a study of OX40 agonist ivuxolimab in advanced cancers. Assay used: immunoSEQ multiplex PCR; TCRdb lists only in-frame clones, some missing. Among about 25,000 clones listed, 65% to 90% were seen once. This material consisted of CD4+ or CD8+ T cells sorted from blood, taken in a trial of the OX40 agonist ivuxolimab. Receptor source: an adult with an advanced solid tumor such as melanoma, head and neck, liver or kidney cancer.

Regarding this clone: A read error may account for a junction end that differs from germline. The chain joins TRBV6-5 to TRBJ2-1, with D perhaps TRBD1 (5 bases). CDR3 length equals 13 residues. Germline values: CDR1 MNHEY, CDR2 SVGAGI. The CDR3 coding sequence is TGCGCCAGCAGTGAGTCTAGGGGTAATGAGCAGTTCTTC. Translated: CASSESRGNEQFF.

The CDR3: CASSLEGTGISNQPQHF. As DNA, the CDR3 is TGTGCCAGCAGCTTGGAGGGCACAGGGATAAGCAATCAGCCCCAGCATTTT. The chain couples TRBV5-6 to TRBJ1-5; a possible D gene is TRBD1 (6 bases). From germline, CDR1 is SGHDT and CDR2 YYEEEE. V was clipped by 0 bases and J by 1 base, with 14 bases between them. The CDR3 runs 17 residues.

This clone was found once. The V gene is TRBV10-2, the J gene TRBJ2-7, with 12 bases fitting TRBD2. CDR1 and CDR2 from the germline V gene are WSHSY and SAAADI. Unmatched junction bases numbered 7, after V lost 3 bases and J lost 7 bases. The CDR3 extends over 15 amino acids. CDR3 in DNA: TGCGCCAGCAGTGACCCTAGCGGGGGGGGTCCTGAGCAGTACTTC. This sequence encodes CASSDPSGGGPEQYF.

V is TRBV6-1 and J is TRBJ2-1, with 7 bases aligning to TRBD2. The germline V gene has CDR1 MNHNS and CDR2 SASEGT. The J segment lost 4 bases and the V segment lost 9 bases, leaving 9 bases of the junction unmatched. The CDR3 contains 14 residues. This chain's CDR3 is CASTPLRGYNEQFF. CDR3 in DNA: TGTGCCAGTACCCCGCTGCGGGGGTACAATGAGCAGTTCTTC.

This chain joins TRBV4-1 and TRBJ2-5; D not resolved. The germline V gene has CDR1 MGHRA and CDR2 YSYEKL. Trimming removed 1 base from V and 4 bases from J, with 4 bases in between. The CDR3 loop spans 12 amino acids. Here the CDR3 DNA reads TGCGCCAGCAGCCAAGGGGGAGAGACCCAGTACTTC. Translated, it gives CASSQGGETQYF.

Here the CDR3 reads CASSISVDYTEAFF. For the CDR3, the DNA is TGTGCCAGTAGTATCTCCGTGGATTACACTGAAGCTTTCTTT. This sequence joins TRBV19 and TRBJ1-1; the D is unclear. Germline CDR1 is LNHDA and CDR2 is SQIVND (reference sequence). Trimming left V 3 bases short and J 3 bases short, with 11 bases between. CDR3 length: 14 residues.

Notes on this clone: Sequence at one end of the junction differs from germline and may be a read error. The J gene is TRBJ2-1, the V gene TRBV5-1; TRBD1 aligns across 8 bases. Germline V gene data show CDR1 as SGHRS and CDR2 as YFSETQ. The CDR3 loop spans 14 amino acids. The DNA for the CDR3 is TGCGCCAGCACCTTGGACAGGGACTACAATGAGCAGTTCTTC. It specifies CASTLDRDYNEQFF.

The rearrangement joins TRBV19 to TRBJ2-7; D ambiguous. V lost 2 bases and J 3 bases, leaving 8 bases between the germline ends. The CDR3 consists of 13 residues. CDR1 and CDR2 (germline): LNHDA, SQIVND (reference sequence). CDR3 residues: CASSITTNYEQYF. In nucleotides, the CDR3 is TGTGCCAGTAGTATAACTACTAACTACGAGCAGTACTTC.

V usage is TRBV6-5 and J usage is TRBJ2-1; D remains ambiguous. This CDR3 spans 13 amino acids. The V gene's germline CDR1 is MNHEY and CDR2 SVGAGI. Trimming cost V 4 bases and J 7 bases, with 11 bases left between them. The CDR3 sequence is CASSSLQQNEQFF. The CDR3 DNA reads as TGTGCCAGCAGTTCCCTACAGCAGAATGAGCAGTTCTTC.

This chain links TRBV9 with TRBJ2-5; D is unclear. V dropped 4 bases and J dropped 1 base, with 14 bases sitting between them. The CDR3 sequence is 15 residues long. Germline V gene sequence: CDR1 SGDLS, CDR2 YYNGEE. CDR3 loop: CASSRNGFLQETQYF. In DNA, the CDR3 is TGTGCCAGCAGCCGTAACGGATTCCTCCAAGAGACCCAGTACTTC.

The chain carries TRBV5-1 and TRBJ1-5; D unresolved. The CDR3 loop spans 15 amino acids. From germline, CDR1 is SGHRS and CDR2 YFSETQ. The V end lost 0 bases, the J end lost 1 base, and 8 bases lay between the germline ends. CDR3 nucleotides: TGCGCCAGCAGCTTGGGTGAGGCAAGCAATCAGCCCCAGCATTTT. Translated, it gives CASSLGEASNQPQHF.

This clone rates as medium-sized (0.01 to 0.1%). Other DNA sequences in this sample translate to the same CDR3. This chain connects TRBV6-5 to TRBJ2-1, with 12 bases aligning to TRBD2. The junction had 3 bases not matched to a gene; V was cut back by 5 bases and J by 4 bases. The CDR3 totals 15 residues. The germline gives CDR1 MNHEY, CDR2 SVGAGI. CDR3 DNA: TGTGCCAGCAGTAAACTAGCGGGGGGATACAATGAGCAGTTCTTC. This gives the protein CASSKLAGGYNEQFF.

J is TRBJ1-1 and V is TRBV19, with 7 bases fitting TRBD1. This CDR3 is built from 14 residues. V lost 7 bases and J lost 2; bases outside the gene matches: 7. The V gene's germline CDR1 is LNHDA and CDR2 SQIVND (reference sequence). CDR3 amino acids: CASMYRGGNTEAFF. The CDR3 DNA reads TGTGCCAGTATGTACAGGGGCGGTAACACTGAAGCTTTCTTT.

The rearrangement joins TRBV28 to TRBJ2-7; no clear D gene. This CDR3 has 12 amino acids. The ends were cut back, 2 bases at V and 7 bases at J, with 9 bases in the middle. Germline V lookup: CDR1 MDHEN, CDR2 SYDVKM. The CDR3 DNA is TGTGCCAGCAGTTTAGGTGTGGGAGAGCAGTACTTC. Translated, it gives CASSLGVGEQYF.

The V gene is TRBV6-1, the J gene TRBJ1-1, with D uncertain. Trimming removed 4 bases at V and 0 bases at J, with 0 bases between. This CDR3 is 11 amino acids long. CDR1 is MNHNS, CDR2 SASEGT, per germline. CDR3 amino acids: CASSVNTEAFF. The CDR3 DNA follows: TGTGCCAGCAGTGTGAACACTGAAGCTTTCTTT.

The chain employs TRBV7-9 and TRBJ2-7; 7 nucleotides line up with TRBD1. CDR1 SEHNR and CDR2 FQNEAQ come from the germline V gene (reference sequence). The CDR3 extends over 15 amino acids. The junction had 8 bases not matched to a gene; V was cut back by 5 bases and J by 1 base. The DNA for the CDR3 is TGTGCCAGCAGCACCGGGACAGCCCTTTCCTACGAGCAGTACTTC. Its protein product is CASSTGTALSYEQYF.

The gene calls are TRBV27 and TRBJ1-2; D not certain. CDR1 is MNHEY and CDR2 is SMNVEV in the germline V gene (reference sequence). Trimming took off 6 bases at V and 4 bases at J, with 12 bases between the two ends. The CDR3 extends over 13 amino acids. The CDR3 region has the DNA TGTGCCAGCAGCTGGGCAGCCGGCTATGGCTACACCTTC. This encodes CASSWAAGYGYTF.

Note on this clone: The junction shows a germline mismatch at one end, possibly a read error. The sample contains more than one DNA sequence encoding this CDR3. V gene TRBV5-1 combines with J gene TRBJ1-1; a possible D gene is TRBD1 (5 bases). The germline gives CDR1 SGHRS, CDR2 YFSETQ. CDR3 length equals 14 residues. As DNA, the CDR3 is TGTGCCAGCAGCTTCCCATCCGGGGGCACTGAAGCTTTCTTT. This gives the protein CASSFPSGGTEAFF.

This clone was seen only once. The CDR3 sequence is CASSFSGMHTGELFF. The CDR3 bases are TGTGCCAGCAGCTTTAGCGGGATGCACACCGGGGAGCTGTTTTTT. The chain links TRBV5-5 to TRBJ2-2; 8 bases agree with TRBD2. V shed 2 bases, J shed 3 bases, and the junction held 3 bases outside the gene matches. The CDR3 covers 15 residues. Germline V gene data show CDR1 as SGHKS and CDR2 as YYEKEE (reference sequence).

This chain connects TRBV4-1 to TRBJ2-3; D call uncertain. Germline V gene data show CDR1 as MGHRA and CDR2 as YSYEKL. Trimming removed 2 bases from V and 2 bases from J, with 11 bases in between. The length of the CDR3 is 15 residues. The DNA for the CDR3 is TGCGCCAGCAGCCAAACTCGGTCCTTCACAGATACGCAGTATTTT. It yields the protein CASSQTRSFTDTQYF.

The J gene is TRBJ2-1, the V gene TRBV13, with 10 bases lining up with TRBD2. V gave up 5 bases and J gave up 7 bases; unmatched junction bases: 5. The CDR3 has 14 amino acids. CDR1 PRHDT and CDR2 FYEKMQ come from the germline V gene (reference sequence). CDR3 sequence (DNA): TGTGCCAGCAGCCCTAGCGGGAGTGGAAATGAGCAGTTCTTC. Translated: CASSPSGSGNEQFF.

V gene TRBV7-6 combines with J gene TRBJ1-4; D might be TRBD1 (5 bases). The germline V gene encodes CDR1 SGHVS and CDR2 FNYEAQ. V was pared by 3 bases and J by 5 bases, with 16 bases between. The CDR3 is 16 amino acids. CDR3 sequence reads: CASSFRVSGGNEKLFF. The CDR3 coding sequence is TGTGCCAGCAGCTTTCGGGTTTCGGGGGGGAATGAAAAACTGTTTTTT.